This T cell receptor (beta chain) was captured in a study of metastatic and nonmetastatic thyroid tumors. The study's findings and limits: Malignant thyroid tumors reportedly exceeded benign nodules significantly in TCR beta diversity, with the difference appearing in blood and tumor.

TCRdb reprocessed the PCR reads using MiXCR. Counted here are about 13,000 clones, more than 20% occurring once; the ten biggest clones make up around 12%. V lost 5 bases and J lost 2, with 10 bases in between. This CDR3 contains 13 residues. This clone has a handful of counts. Its cognate antigen is unknown. No treatment of any kind had been given to any patient before thyroid surgery. The chain recombines TRBV12-3 or TRBV12-4 with TRBJ2-7; no definite D call. The source is a female donor with papillary thyroid cancer or a benign thyroid nodule (not recorded which). Some clones in this sample may be carry-over from other donors' samples. Sample: adjacent normal tissue. This CDR3 is CASSLGDTYEQYF. CDR3 in DNA: TGTGCCAGCAGTCTAGGAGATACCTACGAGCAGTACTTC.